The sequence of this T cell receptor beta chain was determined in a study of T-cell memory formation after mild COVID-19. Study-level background: TCR clusters showed largely donor specificity.

This clonotype was recorded many times. Its antigen is not identified. General study results and limits: A balance of CD4 and CD8 characterized clones contracting day 15 to 85, whereas later expanders leaned CD4+.

The CDR3 is made up of 13 amino acids. The V segment lost 5 bases and the J segment 3 bases; nucleotides outside the gene matches: 7. Looked up from germline, CDR1 is SQVTM and CDR2 is ANQGSEA. TCRdb re-called the 5' RACE reads with MiXCR, one entry per CDR3 protein. The sample has 550,000 to 700,000 distinct CDR3 sequences, roughly 17% seen once; the top ten hold around 13%. This clonotype was sampled from an adult woman who had mild COVID-19 (a few samples of this study predate the infection). Cell type and time point are not known. Sample: PBMCs or a T cell subset sorted from them (not recorded which). This chain connects TRBV29-1 to TRBJ2-7; 7 nucleotides align to TRBD1. The CDR3 DNA reads TGCAGCGTTCGACAGACAGGGTTCTACGAGCAGTACTTC. Residues: CSVRQTGFYEQYF.